Each of the 25 T cell receptor beta chains below was sequenced from the same sample in a study of shared clonotypes between healthy human individuals. Assay used: immunoSEQ multiplex PCR; TCRdb lists only in-frame clones, some missing. Seen here are about 730,000 clones, 72% observed once, and the top ten hold less than 2%. What was sequenced was memory CD4+ T cells sorted from blood. Regarding subset: CD45RA-negative fraction. The receptors come from a woman in her twenties or thirties in good health.

The V call is TRBV11-2, the J call TRBJ2-7; 9 nucleotides match TRBD2. J was trimmed by 6 bases and V by 6 bases; bases with no gene match: 12. This CDR3 spans 15 amino acids. Looked up from germline, CDR1 is SGHAT and CDR2 is FQNNGV. Here the CDR3 reads CASSPNSGRRGEQYF. The CDR3 DNA is TGTGCCAGCAGTCCAAATAGCGGGAGAAGAGGCGAGCAGTACTTC.

This clone was seen a few times. The gene calls are TRBV5-1 and TRBJ2-3; the D gene could be TRBD1 or TRBD2 (5 bases each). This CDR3 comprises 16 residues. Looked up from germline, CDR1 is SGHRS and CDR2 is YFSETQ. V was pared by 4 bases and J by 0 bases, with 15 bases between. CDR3 loop: CASSPARDGSTDTQYF. The CDR3 region has the DNA TGCGCCAGCAGCCCGGCCCGGGACGGGAGCACAGATACGCAGTATTTT.

CDR3 region: CASRAPGNQETQYF. CDR3 nucleotides: TGTGCCAGTAGGGCACCGGGAAACCAAGAGACCCAGTACTTC. The chain recombines TRBV19 with TRBJ2-5; a weak D match, TRBD2 (5 bases). The CDR3 is made up of 14 amino acids. Trimming pared 6 bases from V and 0 bases from J, leaving 11 bases between. CDR1 and CDR2 (germline): LNHDA, SQIVND (reference sequence).

This chain connects TRBV5-4 to TRBJ2-7; weak D call: TRBD2 (6 bases). The CDR3 consists of 14 residues. V lost 4 bases, J lost 1 base, and 12 bases lay in between. Germline CDR1 reads SGHNT; CDR2 reads YYREEE (reference sequence). CDR3 sequence (DNA): TGTGCCAGCAGCGCGCGGGGCGGTTCCTACGAGCAGTACTTC. Amino acids: CASSARGGSYEQYF.

This clone was counted once. The chain combines TRBV6-5 with TRBJ1-5; tentatively, D is TRBD1 (5 bases). CDR3 length: 14 residues. Germline V gene sequence: CDR1 MNHEY, CDR2 SVGAGI. V gave up 4 bases and J gave up 4 bases, with 11 bases separating them. The DNA of the CDR3 is TGTGCCAGCAGTTCCGAGGGGATGAATCAGCCCCAGCATTTT. Translation: CASSSEGMNQPQHF.

The V gene is TRBV4-2, the J gene TRBJ2-1; TRBD2 aligns across 7 bases. The CDR3 has 18 residues. The germline V gene encodes CDR1 LGHNA and CDR2 YNFKEQ. J was trimmed by 1 base and V by 5 bases; bases with no gene match: 14. CDR3 residues: CASSAGLDSAGSYNEQFF. The CDR3 region has the DNA TGTGCCAGCAGCGCAGGACTAGACTCTGCTGGGTCCTACAATGAGCAGTTCTTC.

V and J are TRBV9 and TRBJ2-1; TRBD1 is a possible D gene (6 bases). The V end lost 0 bases, the J end lost 12 bases, and 16 bases lay between the germline ends. This CDR3 has 14 amino acids. In germline, CDR1 is SGDLS, CDR2 YYNGEE. CDR3 sequence: CASSVEAGDVGQFF. The CDR3 DNA reads TGTGCCAGCAGCGTAGAGGCAGGGGACGTGGGGCAGTTCTTC.

The chain combines TRBV27 with TRBJ1-5; 8 bases align to TRBD1. V was clipped by 6 bases and J by 5 bases; unmatched bases: 9. Germline-derived CDR1 and CDR2 are MNHEY and SMNVEV (reference sequence). This CDR3 contains 15 residues. The CDR3 coding sequence is TGTGCCAGCAGCGACCGGACAGGGTCAGATCAGCCCCAGCATTTT. Translated, it gives CASSDRTGSDQPQHF.

This chain joins TRBV7-6 and TRBJ2-2, with 8 bases fitting TRBD1. The germline V gene encodes CDR1 SGHVS and CDR2 FNYEAQ. V gave up 6 bases and J gave up 4 bases; unmatched junction bases: 7. The CDR3 totals 15 residues. In DNA form, the CDR3 reads TGTGCCAGCAGACAGGACAGGGCGGGCACCGGGGAGCTGTTTTTT. Encoded protein: CASRQDRAGTGELFF.

This clone was counted between two and nine times. This chain joins TRBV28 and TRBJ2-2; TRBD1 aligns across 10 bases. Trimming took 6 bases from V and 8 from J; bases not matched to a gene: 9. Germline CDR1 is MDHEN and CDR2 is SYDVKM. CDR3 length equals 15 residues. The CDR3 reads CASRPGQGQRGELFF. CDR3 DNA sequence: TGTGCCAGCAGACCGGGACAGGGGCAAAGGGGGGAGCTGTTTTTT.

V is TRBV14 and J is TRBJ2-7, with 9 bases identical to TRBD2. The CDR3 runs 15 residues. Germline trimming cut 1 base from V and 3 bases from J; bases unmatched to any gene: 4. The germline V gene encodes CDR1 SGHDN and CDR2 FVKESK. CDR3 region: CASSQVAGGLYEQYF. The CDR3 DNA reads as TGTGCCAGCAGCCAAGTTGCGGGAGGGCTCTACGAGCAGTACTTC.

This clone was seen more than once but under ten times. This probably arose from a read error, given a far larger clone one base away. The DNA for the CDR3 is TGTGCCAGCAGCATACAGCGGGACTCCTACGAGCAGTACTTC. Its translation: CASSIQRDSYEQYF. This chain connects TRBV7-2 to TRBJ2-5; 7 bases agree with TRBD2. Judging by the DNA end, TRBJ2-7 fits better; the J call may be wrong. The CDR3 has 14 residues. CDR1 is SGHTA and CDR2 is FQGNSA in the germline V gene.

The DNA for the CDR3 is TGTGCCAGTAGGCCTGCTCGGACCTTCAATCAGCCCCAGCATTTT. Encoded protein: CASRPARTFNQPQHF. This rearrangement joins TRBV19 to TRBJ1-5; no reliable D call. Trimming left V 6 bases short and J 3 bases short, with 15 bases between. This CDR3 comprises 15 residues. CDR1 and CDR2 from the germline V gene are LNHDA and SQIVND (reference sequence). Variable domain in full (rest from reference TRBV19 and TRBJ1-5): DGGITQSPKYLFRKEGQNVTLSCEQNLNHDAMYWYRQDPGQGLRLIYYSQIVNDFQKGDIAEGYSVSREKKESFPLTVTSAQKNPTAFYLCASRPARTFNQPQHFGDGTRLSIL.

The V and J genes are TRBV5-1 and TRBJ2-7, with D perhaps assigned TRBD1 or TRBD2 (5 bases each). Deletions cut 4 bases from V and 6 bases from J, with 17 bases between. CDR3 size: 14 residues. Germline V lookup: CDR1 SGHRS, CDR2 YFSETQ. CDR3 bases: TGCGCCAGCAGCCCCACCGGGACCATAACCGAGCAGTACTTC. Translated: CASSPTGTITEQYF. Full variable domain (missing parts from reference TRBV5-1 and TRBJ2-7): KAGVTQTPRYLIKTRGQQVTLSCSPISGHRSVSWYQQTPGQGLQFLFEYFSETQRNKGNFPGRFSGRQFSNSRSEMNVSTLELGDSALYLCASSPTGTITEQYFGPGTRLTVT.

This chain uses TRBV27 with TRBJ2-1, with TRBD1 matching 8 bases. The junction had 8 bases not matched to a gene; V was cut back by 6 bases and J by 10 bases. Germline lookup yields CDR1 MNHEY and CDR2 SMNVEV (reference sequence). This CDR3 contains 13 residues. The CDR3 DNA reads as TGTGCCAGCAGCCAGACAGGGGTATACGAGCAGTTCTTC. It specifies CASSQTGVYEQFF.

The V gene is TRBV5-6, the J gene TRBJ2-1; possibly TRBD2 for D (6 bases). Germline V CDR1 and CDR2: SGHDT, YYEEEE. Trimming stripped 1 base from V and 7 bases from J, with 18 bases between. The CDR3 totals 16 residues. CDR3 nucleotides: TGTGCCAGCAGCTTGTTGGGGGAGGCCCTGCCGAATGAGCAGTTCTTC. It yields the protein CASSLLGEALPNEQFF.

This clone was picked up one time. It may be a read error: a sequence one base away is much more abundant. The chain employs TRBV11-1 and TRBJ1-1; no clear D gene. V lost 1 base and J 1 base, leaving 7 bases between the germline ends. This CDR3 has 14 residues. Germline values: CDR1 SGHAT, CDR2 FQDESV (reference sequence). CDR3 amino acids: CASSLDRSNTEAFF. CDR3 DNA sequence: TGTGCCAGCAGCTTAGACAGATCGAACACTGAAGCTTTCTTT.

Only a few counts were recorded for this clone. J is TRBJ2-2 and V is TRBV19, with D perhaps TRBD1 or TRBD2 (5 bases each). The CDR3 extends over 15 amino acids. V gave up 9 bases and J gave up 3 bases, with 17 bases separating them. From germline, CDR1 is LNHDA and CDR2 SQIVND (reference sequence). The CDR3 DNA sequence: TGTGCCAGCAAGATGGGGGTTGGAGACACCGGGGAGCTGTTTTTT. Its protein product is CASKMGVGDTGELFF.

The chain carries TRBV11-2 and TRBJ2-7; D is perhaps TRBD1 (7 bases). The CDR3 is 17 amino acids. Germline V gives CDR1 SGHAT, CDR2 FQNNGV. V lost 5 bases to trimming and J lost 4 bases, with 24 bases between them. The CDR3 coding sequence is TGTGCCAGCAGCCCGCAACCTAATCGGGACAGCGGGTACGAGCAGTACTTC. Its protein product is CASSPQPNRDSGYEQYF.

This chain connects TRBV19 to TRBJ1-1, with unresolved D. Germline loops: CDR1 LNHDA, CDR2 SQIVND (reference sequence). This CDR3 is 18 amino acids long. The V gene lost 6 bases and the J gene lost 1 base, with 24 bases spanning the gap. DNA for the CDR3: TGTGCCAGTAGCTTTAGCGCCTCTCGGGCAGAAGAGAACACTGAAGCTTTCTTT. Its translation is CASSFSASRAEENTEAFF.

The chain carries TRBV9 and TRBJ2-3; D is perhaps TRBD1 (5 bases). Per the germline V gene, CDR1 is SGDLS and CDR2 is YYNGEE. This CDR3 has 14 residues. V lost 4 bases and J lost 1, with 10 bases in between. CDR3 in DNA: TGTGCCAGCAGCTCCTCGACAGGCACAGATACGCAGTATTTT. Amino acid sequence: CASSSSTGTDTQYF.

This clone turned up a few times. The rearrangement joins TRBV7-8 to TRBJ2-5; 7 bases fit TRBD2. Trimming cost V 6 bases and J 9 bases; bases outside gene matches: 25. Germline CDR1 SGHVS, CDR2 FQNEAQ. This CDR3 comprises 18 residues. CDR3 nucleotides: TGTGCCAGCAGACCCGCTCAGCGTTTTTCTGGCGGGAGTGGGGCCCAGTACTTC. Amino acids: CASRPAQRFSGGSGAQYF.

This chain uses TRBV10-3 with TRBJ1-1; no reliable D call. Germline V gives CDR1 ENHRY, CDR2 SYGVKD. V was trimmed by 0 bases and J by 1 base, leaving 12 bases between them. The CDR3 runs to 16 residues. CDR3 region: CAISESNWESNTEAFF. CDR3 coding DNA: TGTGCCATCAGTGAGTCGAATTGGGAATCGAACACTGAAGCTTTCTTT.

This sequence joins TRBV29-1 and TRBJ2-4; the match to TRBD1 covers 9 bases. Per germline, CDR1 SQVTM and CDR2 ANQGSEA. The CDR3 is 13 amino acids. After removal of 6 bases from V and 8 bases from J, the junction contained 8 bases not matched to a gene. The CDR3 DNA follows: TGCAGCGTCGGACAGGGGAGGATGGACATTCAGTACTTC. Translated: CSVGQGRMDIQYF.

V and J are TRBV18 and TRBJ2-3; TRBD2 is a possible D gene (5 bases). The CDR3 covers 15 residues. The germline CDR1 and CDR2 sequences are KGHSH and LQKENI. The V and J ends lost 0 bases and 6 bases respectively, with 13 bases between them. CDR3 region: CASSPPGRGGDTQYF. CDR3 coding DNA: TGTGCCAGCTCACCACCGGGCCGCGGCGGGGATACGCAGTATTTT.